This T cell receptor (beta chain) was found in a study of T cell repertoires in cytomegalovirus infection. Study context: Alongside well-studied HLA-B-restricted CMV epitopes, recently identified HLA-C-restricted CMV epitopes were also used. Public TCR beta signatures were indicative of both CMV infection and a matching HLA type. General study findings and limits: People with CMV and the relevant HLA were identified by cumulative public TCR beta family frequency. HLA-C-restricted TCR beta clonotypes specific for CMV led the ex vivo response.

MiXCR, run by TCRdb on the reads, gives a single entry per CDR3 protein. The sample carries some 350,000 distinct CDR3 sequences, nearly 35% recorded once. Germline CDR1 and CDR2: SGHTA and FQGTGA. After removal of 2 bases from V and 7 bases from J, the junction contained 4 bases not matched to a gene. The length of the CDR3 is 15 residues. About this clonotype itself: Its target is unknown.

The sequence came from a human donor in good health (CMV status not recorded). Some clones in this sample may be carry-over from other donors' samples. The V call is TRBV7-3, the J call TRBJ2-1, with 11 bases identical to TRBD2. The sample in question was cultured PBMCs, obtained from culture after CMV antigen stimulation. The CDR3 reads CASSLVAGGPNEQFF. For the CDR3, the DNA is TGTGCCAGCAGCTTAGTAGCGGGAGGGCCTAATGAGCAGTTCTTC.